This T cell receptor beta chain is drawn from a study of shared clonotypes between healthy human individuals. Whole-study findings and limits: The sharing of roughly 5% of naive CD4 clonotypes was seen across several donors.

V shed 0 bases and J shed 0 bases, with 13 bases lying between them. This CDR3 contains 17 residues. CDR1 is SGDLS and CDR2 is YYNGEE in the germline V gene. Comment on this clone: Its target is not known.

The assay was immunoSEQ multiplex PCR, and TCRdb's table has in-frame clones only and misses some. Among approximately 2,000,000 clones, around 93% were seen once, and the ten largest hold around 0.35%. The rearrangement joins TRBV9 to TRBJ2-1; tentative D call: TRBD1 (6 bases). The sequencing sample was made of naive CD4+ T cells from PBMCs. Subset reported: CD45RA+ positively selected. The clonotype originates from a man aged 18 to 29 in good health. Some clones in this sample may be carry-over from other donors' samples. CDR3 loop: CASSVAGAYSSYNEQFF. DNA for the CDR3: TGTGCCAGCAGCGTAGCAGGGGCCTATAGCTCCTACAATGAGCAGTTCTTC.